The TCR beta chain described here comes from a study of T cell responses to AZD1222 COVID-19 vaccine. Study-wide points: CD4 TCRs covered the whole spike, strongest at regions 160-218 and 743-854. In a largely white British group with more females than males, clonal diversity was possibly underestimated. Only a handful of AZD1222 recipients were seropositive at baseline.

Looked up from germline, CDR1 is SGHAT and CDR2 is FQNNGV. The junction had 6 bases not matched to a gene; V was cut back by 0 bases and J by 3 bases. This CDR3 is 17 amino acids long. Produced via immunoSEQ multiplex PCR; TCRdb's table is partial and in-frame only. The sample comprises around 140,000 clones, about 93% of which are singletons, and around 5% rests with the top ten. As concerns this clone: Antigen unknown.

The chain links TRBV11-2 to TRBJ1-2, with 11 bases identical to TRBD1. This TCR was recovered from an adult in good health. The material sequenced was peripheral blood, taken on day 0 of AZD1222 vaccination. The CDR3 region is CASSLERGQGVDYGYTF. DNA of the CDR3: TGTGCCAGCAGCTTAGAACGGGGACAGGGGGTAGACTATGGCTACACCTTC.